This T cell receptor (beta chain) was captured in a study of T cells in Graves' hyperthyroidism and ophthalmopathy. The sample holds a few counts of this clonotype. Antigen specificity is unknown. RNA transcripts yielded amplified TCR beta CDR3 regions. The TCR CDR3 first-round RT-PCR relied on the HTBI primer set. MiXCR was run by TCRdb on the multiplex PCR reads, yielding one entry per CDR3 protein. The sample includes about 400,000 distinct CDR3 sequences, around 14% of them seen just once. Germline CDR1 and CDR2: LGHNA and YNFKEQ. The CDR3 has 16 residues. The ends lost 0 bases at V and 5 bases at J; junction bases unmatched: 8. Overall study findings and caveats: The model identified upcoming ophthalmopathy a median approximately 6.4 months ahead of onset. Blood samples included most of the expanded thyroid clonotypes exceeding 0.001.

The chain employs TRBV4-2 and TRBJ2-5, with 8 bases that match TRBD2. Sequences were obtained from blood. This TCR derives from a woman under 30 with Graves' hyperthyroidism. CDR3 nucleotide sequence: TGTGCCAGCAGCCAAGATGTCGGGGGGGTTGGGGAGACCCAGTACTTC. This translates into CASSQDVGGVGETQYF.